Below, one T cell receptor beta chain is given with its context. Its target is not known. This record belongs to a study of sequential checkpoint blockade in melanoma. Whole-study context: Maintenance nivolumab came after either treatment sequence. Matched biopsies came pretreatment and at week 13 for 20 to 25 patients. Overall study results and limits: Patients with week-13 increases in T-cell fraction and clonality benefited about 30 times more often. PD-L1 staining and CD8+ counts, not mutational load, tracked tumor T-cell clonality.

As for treatment: randomized to nivolumab then ipilimumab (arm A) or the reverse (arm B). The table came from immunoSEQ multiplex PCR; TCRdb's copy has only in-frame clones and leaves some out. The sample yields about 3,200 clones, about 21% seen once. V was pared by 3 bases and J by 0 bases, with 9 bases between. Germline values: CDR1 LNHDA, CDR2 SQIVND (reference sequence). The CDR3 spans 14 residues. The receptor comes from a human donor with melanoma. Sample: tumor tissue (inferred from file names), taken from a patient given nivolumab and ipilimumab in sequence. The chain is built from TRBV19 and TRBJ2-7; D remains ambiguous. CDR3 coding DNA: TGTGCCAGTAGTATGGGCAGAAGCTCCTACGAGCAGTACTTC. Translated: CASSMGRSSYEQYF.